These T cell receptor beta chains were read from a single sample in a study of shared clonotypes between healthy human individuals. The protocol was immunoSEQ multiplex PCR, while the TCRdb copy is restricted to in-frame clones and leaves out a portion. The sample has roughly 810,000 clones, 95% to 97% seen once. The sequenced sample consisted of naive CD8+ T cells sorted from blood. These TCRs come from a man aged 25 to 40 in good health. CDR3s include the opening cysteine and the closing phenylalanine or tryptophan. The order of the fields is V gene, J gene, CDR3 protein.

>TRBV29-1|TRBJ2-7
CSVAGTGAEQYF
>TRBV6-5|TRBJ2-7
CASSLGQTSPREQYF
>TRBV1|TRBJ2-3
CTATGDGTDTQYF
>TRBV7-7|TRBJ2-7
CASSPKTGKAPSGEQYF
>TRBV7-8|TRBJ2-1
CASSLHNEQFF
>TRBV6-4|TRBJ1-3
CASSDGDRFDSGNTIYF
>TRBV7-9|TRBJ2-1
CASSLAGGGLNEQFF
>TRBV29-1|TRBJ2-7
CSAGGQGSYEQYF
>TRBV6-1|TRBJ2-5
CASSEGRGFLKTQYF
>TRBV19|TRBJ2-1
CASSVYLYNEQFF
>TRBV19|TRBJ1-1
CASSPQGNTEAFF
>TRBV25-1|TRBJ2-1
CASRGGEQFF
>TRBV7-9|TRBJ2-5
CASSFQRALGGGEETQYF
>TRBV27|TRBJ2-2
CASSWGLAGDGPGELFF
>TRBV18|TRBJ1-2
CASSPSGPETLYGYTF
>TRBV4-2|TRBJ2-1
CASSQNGEGRDEQFF
>TRBV7-6|TRBJ1-1
CASSLGEGTNTEAFF
>TRBV7-9|TRBJ2-5
CASSPPGFQETQYF
>TRBV11-2|TRBJ2-7
CASSFEPGLAGSYEQYF
>TRBV9|TRBJ2-1
CASSVVTSGNHNEQFF
>TRBV29-1|TRBJ2-1
CSVEGTSGNYNEQFF
>TRBV29-1|TRBJ2-7
CSVDGLAGGEQYF
>TRBV28|TRBJ2-2
CASRTLADPTGELFF
>TRBV7-9|TRBJ2-1
CASSLDGGPSYNEQFF
>TRBV7-9|TRBJ2-7
CASSLGGTGSYEQYF
>TRBV7-9|TRBJ2-1
CASSLAASGKNEQFF
>TRBV28|TRBJ1-5
CASSLWPGQEPGGNQPQHF
>TRBV28|TRBJ2-3
CASSLFGREPSTDTQYF
>TRBV7-8|TRBJ2-1
CASSLASVTEQFF